This T cell receptor beta chain emerged from a study of response to subunit inactivated influenza vaccine. Findings of the study overall: The authors suggested that few new T cells are recruited per seasonal influenza vaccination.

MiXCR, run by TCRdb on the RT-PCR reads, gives a single entry per CDR3 protein. The table records 650,000 to 850,000 distinct CDR3 sequences, approximately 15% of them present only once. This clonotype was detected only a few times. Its antigen is unidentified. The CDR3 loop spans 16 amino acids. V was clipped by 3 bases and J by 2 bases; unmatched bases: 5. CDR1 and CDR2 from the germline V gene are KGHSH and LQKENI. This receptor was taken from a man aged 50-60 years who received an inactivated influenza vaccine. This material consisted of PBMCs from blood, taken 14 to 15 days before vaccination. J is TRBJ2-3 and V is TRBV18; 10 positions match TRBD2. Here the CDR3 reads CASSPPGLASTDTQYF. As DNA, the CDR3 is TGTGCCAGCTCACCTCCGGGACTAGCGTCCACAGATACGCAGTATTTT.